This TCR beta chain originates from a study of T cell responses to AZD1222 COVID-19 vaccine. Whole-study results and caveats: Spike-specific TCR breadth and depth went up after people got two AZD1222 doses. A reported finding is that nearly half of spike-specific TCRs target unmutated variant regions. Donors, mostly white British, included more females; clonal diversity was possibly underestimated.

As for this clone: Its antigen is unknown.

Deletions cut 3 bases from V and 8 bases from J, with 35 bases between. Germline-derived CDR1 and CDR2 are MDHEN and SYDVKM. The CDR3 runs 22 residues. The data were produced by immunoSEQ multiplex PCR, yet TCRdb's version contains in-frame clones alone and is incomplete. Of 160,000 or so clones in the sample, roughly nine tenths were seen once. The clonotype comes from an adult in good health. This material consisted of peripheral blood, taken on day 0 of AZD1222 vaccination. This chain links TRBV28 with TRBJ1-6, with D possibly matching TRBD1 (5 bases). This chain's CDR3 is CASSFEINPIQKGRETDSPLHF. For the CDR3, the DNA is TGTGCCAGCAGTTTCGAAATAAACCCCATCCAAAAGGGCAGGGAAACCGATTCACCCCTCCACTTT.